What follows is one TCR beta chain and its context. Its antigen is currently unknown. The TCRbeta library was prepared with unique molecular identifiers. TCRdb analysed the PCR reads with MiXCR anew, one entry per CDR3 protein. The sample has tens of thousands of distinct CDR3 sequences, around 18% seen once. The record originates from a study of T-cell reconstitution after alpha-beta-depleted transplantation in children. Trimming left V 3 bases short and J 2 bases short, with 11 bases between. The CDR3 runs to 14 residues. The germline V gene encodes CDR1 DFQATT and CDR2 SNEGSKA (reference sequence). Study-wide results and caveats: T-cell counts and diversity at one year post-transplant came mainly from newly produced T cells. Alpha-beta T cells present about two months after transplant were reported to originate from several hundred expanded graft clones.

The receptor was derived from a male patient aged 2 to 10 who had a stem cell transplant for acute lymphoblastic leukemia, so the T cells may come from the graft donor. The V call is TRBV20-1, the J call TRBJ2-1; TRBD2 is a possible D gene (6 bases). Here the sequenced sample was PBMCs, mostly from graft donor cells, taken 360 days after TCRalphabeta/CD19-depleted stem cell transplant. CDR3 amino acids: CSASGRGTYNEQFF. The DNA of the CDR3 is TGCAGTGCTAGCGGGAGAGGGACCTACAATGAGCAGTTCTTC.